What follows are 28 T cell receptor beta chains derived from one specimen sequenced in a study of T-cell memory formation after mild COVID-19. TCRdb used MiXCR to reprocess the 5' RACE reads, holding one entry per CDR3 protein. The data show some 330,000 distinct CDR3 sequences, under 25% seen once. Sequencing input: PBMCs or a T cell subset sorted from them (not recorded which). All receptors come from an adult woman who had mild COVID-19 (a few samples of this study predate the infection). Cell type and time point are not known.

The table lists this clonotype with many counts. The chain uses TRBV5-1 and TRBJ2-1; 9 nucleotides align to TRBD1. This CDR3 region has 14 residues. Germline V gives CDR1 SGHRS, CDR2 YFSETQ. V lost 0 bases, J lost 8 bases, and 3 bases stayed unmatched. CDR3 sequence reads: CASSLEQGAHEQFF. CDR3 DNA sequence: TGCGCCAGCAGCTTGGAACAGGGGGCCCATGAGCAGTTCTTC.

V usage is TRBV13 and J usage is TRBJ1-3, with D perhaps matching TRBD1 (6 bases). The CDR3 runs to 17 residues. Trimming took 2 bases from V and 0 from J, leaving 14 bases between them. Looked up from germline, CDR1 is PRHDT and CDR2 is FYEKMQ (reference sequence). In DNA, the CDR3 is TGTGCCAGCAGCTTACCTTCGACAGGCGACTCTGGAAACACCATATATTTT. It specifies CASSLPSTGDSGNTIYF.

This clonotype showed up many times. J is TRBJ2-7 and V is TRBV15, with TRBD2 matching 11 bases. CDR3 length: 15 residues. J was trimmed by 2 bases and V by 5 bases; bases with no gene match: 5. Per the germline V gene, CDR1 is LNHNV and CDR2 is YYDKDF (reference sequence). In nucleotides, the CDR3 is TGTGCCACCAGCCCCACGGGACTAGCGGCCTACGAGCAGTACTTC. Translating gives CATSPTGLAAYEQYF.

The genes are TRBV20-1 and TRBJ1-5, with 9 bases that match TRBD1. Per germline, CDR1 DFQATT and CDR2 SNEGSKA (reference sequence). V shed 3 bases, J shed 1 base, and the junction held 10 bases outside the gene matches. CDR3 size: 17 residues. The CDR3 loop is CSARSSRDRASNQPQHF. The CDR3 region has the DNA TGCAGTGCTAGGTCGTCCCGGGACAGGGCGAGCAATCAGCCCCAGCATTTT.

This clonotype was seen only a few times. The chain links TRBV24-1 to TRBJ2-7, with 7 bases fitting TRBD2. Germline CDR1 and CDR2: KGHDR and SFDVKD. This CDR3 has 15 residues. V was pared by 3 bases and J by 5 bases, with 9 bases of the junction left unmatched. CDR3 DNA: TGTGCCACCAGTGATCGGAGTAGCGGGCACCACGAGCAGTACTTC. Amino acid sequence: CATSDRSSGHHEQYF.

This clonotype was observed a handful of times. The chain joins TRBV12-3 or TRBV12-4 to TRBJ1-4; D may be TRBD1 (6 bases). The length of the CDR3 is 15 residues. V lost 5 bases, J lost 13 bases, and 23 bases lay in between. The CDR3 protein is CASSALKGGVGGLFF. CDR3 DNA: TGTGCCAGCAGTGCACTTAAAGGGGGGGTAGGCGGACTGTTTTTT.

This clonotype was counted between two and nine times. The CDR3 sequence: CASSYTEYYEQYF. CDR3 sequence (DNA): TGTGCCAGCAGCTACACAGAATACTACGAGCAGTACTTC. This chain uses TRBV11-2 with TRBJ2-7; D is unresolved. The CDR3 sequence is 13 residues long. V was shortened by 4 bases and J by 3 bases, with 10 bases between the two germline ends. Germline V gene lookup returns CDR1 SGHAT and CDR2 FQNNGV.

The rearrangement links TRBV6-5 to TRBJ1-5; 7 positions agree with TRBD1. Trimming took 4 bases from V and 6 from J; bases not matched to a gene: 6. Germline CDR1 is MNHEY and CDR2 is SVGAGI. This CDR3 is 14 amino acids long. CDR3 amino acids: CASSSTGEGQPQHF. The DNA of the CDR3 is TGTGCCAGCAGTTCTACAGGGGAGGGTCAGCCCCAGCATTTT.

This clonotype was detected only a few times. A junction boundary mismatches the germline segment, possibly from a read error. This sequence joins TRBV19 and TRBJ1-5; D is ambiguous. The length of the CDR3 is 17 residues. Per the germline V gene, CDR1 is LNHDA and CDR2 is SQIVND (reference sequence). CDR3 sequence: CASSIDSPPASDQPKHF. In DNA, the CDR3 is TGTGCCAGTAGTATAGATTCCCCTCCGGCATCCGATCAGCCCAAGCATTTT.

In its sample, this clonotype was seen a few times. This chain connects TRBV5-1 to TRBJ2-7; D gene ambiguous. This CDR3 has 14 residues. From germline, CDR1 is SGHRS and CDR2 YFSETQ. The V end lost 4 bases, the J end lost 6 bases, and 17 bases lay between the germline ends. The CDR3 bases are TGCGCCAGCAGCCAATCCCCGGGTCCTACCGAGCAGTACTTC. This translates into CASSQSPGPTEQYF.

The chain has TRBV6-5 and TRBJ2-2; the match to TRBD1 covers 9 bases. There are 17 residues in the CDR3. V was clipped by 0 bases and J by 5 bases; unmatched bases: 7. The germline V gene encodes CDR1 MNHEY and CDR2 SVGAGI. CDR3 sequence reads: CASSYSDRGFRTGELFF. As DNA, the CDR3 is TGTGCCAGCAGTTACTCGGACAGGGGATTCAGGACCGGGGAGCTGTTTTTT.

This clonotype has at least ten counts. The chain uses TRBV7-8 and TRBJ2-3; 7 nucleotides align to TRBD2. The CDR3 has 16 residues. The V gene end was trimmed by 5 bases and the J gene end by 1 base; junction bases not matched to a gene: 9. CDR1 and CDR2 from the germline V gene are SGHVS and FQNEAQ. This CDR3 is CASSPFGGGGTDTQYF. The CDR3 nucleotides read TGTGCCAGCAGCCCCTTTGGGGGGGGGGGCACAGATACGCAGTATTTT. The whole variable domain, filled in from reference TRBV7-8 and TRBJ2-3, reads GAGVSQSPRYKVAKRGQDVALRCDPISGHVSLFWYQQALGQGPEFLTYFQNEAQLDKSGLPSDRFFAERPEGSVSTLKIQRTQQEDSAVYLCASSPFGGGGTDTQYFGPGTRLTVL.

This clonotype turned up a few times. V usage is TRBV20-1 and J usage is TRBJ2-7, with 10 bases that match TRBD2. The CDR3 consists of 13 residues. Germline CDR1 reads DFQATT; CDR2 reads SNEGSKA (reference sequence). The trim removed 4 bases at V and 2 bases at J, leaving 2 bases unmatched. In nucleotides, the CDR3 is TGCAGTGCTACTAGCGGGAGCGCCTACGAGCAGTACTTC. Its protein product is CSATSGSAYEQYF.

The rearrangement joins TRBV3-1 to TRBJ2-3; 9 bases line up with TRBD2. The V gene end was trimmed by 6 bases and the J gene end by 3 bases; junction bases not matched to a gene: 13. The CDR3 has 17 residues. From germline, CDR1 is LGHDT and CDR2 YNNKEL (reference sequence). CDR3 coding DNA: TGTGCCAGCAGTTATATTCTGACTAGCGGTATGACAGATACGCAGTATTTT. Protein: CASSYILTSGMTDTQYF.

Ten or more counts support this clonotype. This chain uses TRBV6-2 or TRBV6-3 with TRBJ2-2; D perhaps matches TRBD2 (5 bases). The germline gives CDR1 MNHEY, CDR2 SVGEGT. CDR3 size: 13 residues. V dropped 6 bases and J dropped 7 bases, with 12 bases sitting between them. CDR3 bases: TGTGCCAGCAGGCCTGGAGGTTTCGGGGAGCTGTTTTTT. This encodes CASRPGGFGELFF.

This clonotype was recorded once. Its ends do not fully match the called genes, so a read error is possible. The CDR3 nucleotides read TGTGGCAGCAGCTTGGGGGAAAAGGGTGAGCAGTTCTTC. Encoded protein: CGSSLGEKGEQFF. V is TRBV5-5 and J is TRBJ2-1; either TRBD1 or TRBD2 may supply D (5 bases each). The CDR3 is 13 residues long. Germline loops: CDR1 SGHKS, CDR2 YYEKEE (reference sequence).

This sequence joins TRBV5-1 and TRBJ1-2; possible D gene TRBD1, 5 bases. This CDR3 is 15 amino acids long. Per germline, CDR1 SGHRS and CDR2 YFSETQ. With 5 bases removed from V and 0 bases from J, the gap between germline ends came to 14 bases. DNA of the CDR3: TGCGCCAGCAGTCAGGGAATTCTGCCTAACTATGGCTACACCTTC. It translates to CASSQGILPNYGYTF.

The chain recombines TRBV6-1 with TRBJ2-5, with D possibly being TRBD2 (5 bases). The V and J ends lost 4 bases and 7 bases respectively, with 13 bases between them. This CDR3 is 13 amino acids long. The V gene's germline CDR1 is MNHNS and CDR2 SASEGT. The CDR3 DNA is TGTGCCAGCAGTGGGACCCGCGAGGGGACCCAGTACTTC. Protein sequence: CASSGTREGTQYF.

This rearrangement joins TRBV7-9 to TRBJ2-2; TRBD1 matches at 7 bases. Germline CDR1 SEHNR, CDR2 FQNEAQ (reference sequence). V dropped 5 bases and J dropped 5; count of bases not matched to a gene: 8. CDR3 length: 15 residues. The CDR3 is CASSLQTGTTGELFF. CDR3 nucleotide sequence: TGTGCCAGCAGCCTCCAGACAGGGACAACCGGGGAGCTGTTTTTT.

In this sample, this clonotype turned up a few times. This chain uses TRBV5-5 with TRBJ1-1, with 8 bases identical to TRBD1. The CDR3 loop spans 16 amino acids. After removal of 2 bases from V and 0 bases from J, the junction contained 6 bases not matched to a gene. CDR1 is SGHKS, CDR2 YYEKEE, per germline (reference sequence). The CDR3 protein is CASSFGQGTLNTEAFF. In nucleotides, the CDR3 is TGTGCCAGCAGCTTTGGACAGGGAACCCTGAACACTGAAGCTTTCTTT. The full variable domain, in which reference TRBV5-5 and TRBJ1-1 provide the parts outside the CDR3, is DAGVTQSPTHLIKTRGQQVTLRCSPISGHKSVSWYQQVLGQGPQFIFQYYEKEERGRGNFPDRFSARQFPNYSSELNVNALLLGDSALYLCASSFGQGTLNTEAFFGQGTRLTVV.

The chain combines TRBV6-5 with TRBJ2-1; no reliable D call. The germline V gene has CDR1 MNHEY and CDR2 SVGAGI. V was cut by 2 bases and J by 11 bases, with 10 bases left in between. The CDR3 has 12 amino acids. CDR3 sequence (DNA): TGTGCCAGCAGTTACGGTGGGGTTAAGCAGTTCTTC. It yields the protein CASSYGGVKQFF.

The chain uses TRBV25-1 and TRBJ1-2; TRBD1 is a possible D gene (6 bases). Per the germline V gene, CDR1 is MGHDK and CDR2 is SYGVNS. Trimming cost V 3 bases and J 8 bases, with 16 bases left between them. This CDR3 spans 14 amino acids. The CDR3 loop is CASSDSAGVRGYTF. The DNA of the CDR3 is TGTGCCAGCAGTGACTCGGCAGGGGTGAGAGGCTACACCTTC.

A few counts support this clonotype. This rearrangement joins TRBV4-3 to TRBJ2-7, with TRBD1 identical over 7 bases. Trimming took 4 bases from V and 4 from J; bases not matched to a gene: 7. Germline V gene sequence: CDR1 LGHNA, CDR2 YSLEER. The CDR3 is 14 amino acids. For the CDR3, the DNA is TGCGCCAGCAGCCCCGGGACAGAGCCATACGAGCAGTACTTC. This translates into CASSPGTEPYEQYF.

This clonotype was observed a few times. This rearrangement joins TRBV3-1 to TRBJ1-4, with D hard to call. The germline V gene has CDR1 LGHDT and CDR2 YNNKEL (reference sequence). The CDR3 runs 13 residues. V lost 4 bases to trimming and J lost 6 bases, with 9 bases between them. CDR3 amino acids: CASSRGGDEKLFF. CDR3 nucleotide sequence: TGTGCCAGCAGCCGCGGCGGCGATGAAAAACTGTTTTTT.

This clonotype occurred a few times. The DNA for the CDR3 is TGTGCCAGCAGTTACTCCCCGGACAGGGCGAACACTGAAGCTTTCTTT. It codes for CASSYSPDRANTEAFF. The chain carries TRBV6-2 or TRBV6-3 and TRBJ1-1, with TRBD1 identical over 8 bases. Unmatched junction bases numbered 4, after V lost 0 bases and J lost 1 base. Looked up from germline, CDR1 is MNHEY and CDR2 is SVGEGT. The CDR3 contains 16 residues.

Ten or more counts support this clonotype. This CDR3 reads CASSQDMTGAVGANVLTF. CDR3 sequence (DNA): TGCGCCAGCAGCCAAGATATGACGGGGGCGGTCGGGGCCAACGTCCTGACTTTC. The chain couples TRBV4-1 to TRBJ2-6; D assignment may be TRBD1 or TRBD2 (6 bases each). In germline, CDR1 is MGHRA, CDR2 YSYEKL. The CDR3 spans 18 residues. The ends were cut back, 0 bases at V and 4 bases at J, with 16 bases in the middle.

The chain combines TRBV6-5 with TRBJ2-7, with 9 bases lining up with TRBD1. The germline V gene has CDR1 MNHEY and CDR2 SVGAGI. The V and J ends lost 2 bases and 5 bases, in that order; junction bases with no gene match: 7. The CDR3 loop spans 15 amino acids. CDR3 bases: TGTGCCAGCAGTTACCAGGACAGGGGAATCCACGAGCAGTACTTC. This gives the protein CASSYQDRGIHEQYF.

This clonotype has just a few counts. V gene TRBV7-9 combines with J gene TRBJ2-2; 7 bases agree with TRBD2. CDR1 SEHNR and CDR2 FQNEAQ come from the germline V gene (reference sequence). CDR3 size: 16 residues. Germline trimming cut 5 bases from V and 1 base from J; bases unmatched to any gene: 7. CDR3: CASSDAGEVNTGELFF. The CDR3 nucleotides read TGTGCCAGCAGCGATGCGGGAGAGGTGAACACCGGGGAGCTGTTTTTT.